The present T cell receptor beta chain was sequenced within a study of shared clonotypes between healthy human individuals. Study results and caveats: Few donors limited the genetic and exposure-history diversity represented.

There are 15 residues in the CDR3. The ends lost 2 bases at V and 4 bases at J; junction bases unmatched: 3. CDR1 is SGDLS and CDR2 is YYNGEE in the germline V gene. With respect to this clone: No antigen is known for it. This same CDR3 is encoded by further DNA sequences in the sample.

Several immunoSEQ plates held equal portions of the genomic DNA taken from each subset. Replicate sorted-subset PCRs were loaded with around 200 ng DNA, about 30,000 T cell genomes. The repertoire was sequenced with immunoSEQ multiplex PCR; TCRdb's copy has only in-frame clones and lacks some. This sample has under 850,000 clones, with roughly 92% found just once. Selected positively for CCR7 and CD45RO-negative, naive CD8 cells excluded terminally differentiated effector memory CD45RA+ cells. There were only Caucasian adults among the donors, and all lived in Nashville, Tennessee. V usage is TRBV9 and J usage is TRBJ1-4, with 9 bases identical to TRBD1. Material: naive CD8+ T cells sorted from blood. This TCR was recovered from a man between 25 and 39 years old in good health. The CDR3 DNA reads as TGTGCCAGCAGCGTTGAGGGACAGGGTAATGAAAAACTGTTTTTT. Translating it yields CASSVEGQGNEKLFF.